This T cell receptor (beta chain) appears in the sequencing data of a study of T cells in women clearing cervical HPV infection. After removal of 2 bases from V and 4 bases from J, the junction contained 5 bases not matched to a gene. Germline CDR1 reads SGHRS; CDR2 reads YFSETQ. The length of the CDR3 is 14 residues. About this clone: Its target is not known. The DNA ends 3 residues before the CDR3 does, and the rest of the CDR3 is filled in from the germline J gene.

Clones were sequenced by immunoSEQ multiplex PCR, and TCRdb holds only the in-frame ones, with some missing. The sample table includes fewer than 40,000 clones. Findings and caveats of the study: Effector/memory and HPV-specific T cells were not isolated, and association timing is unknown.

Material: blood buffy coat. This clonotype was obtained from a woman between 18 and 70 years old with a cervical HPV16 infection that either progressed to CIN3+ or cleared (not recorded which). The V and J genes are TRBV5-1 and TRBJ2-5, with 7 bases identical to TRBD1. The DNA read from the CDR3 is TGCGCCAGCAGCTTTGGGGCAGGGGGAGAGACC. Its protein is CASSFGAGGET. The entire CDR3 protein is CASSFGAGGETQYF.